This TCR beta chain came from a study of T cell changes during pregnancy in multiple sclerosis. The protocol was immunoSEQ multiplex PCR, while the TCRdb copy is restricted to in-frame clones and leaves out a portion. The data show about 92,000 clones, 92% seen once. Germline-derived CDR1 and CDR2 are ENHRY and SYGVKD. V trimming: 3 bases; J trimming: 3 bases; junction bases outside the gene matches: 0. This CDR3 spans 14 amino acids. This sequence originates from a female donor with multiple sclerosis, enrolled in a pregnancy study. The source material was peripheral blood, sampled in the first trimester of pregnancy. This chain uses TRBV10-3 with TRBJ2-3; 10 positions match TRBD2. For the CDR3, the DNA is TGTGCCATCAGTGATAGCGGGAGGACAGATACGCAGTATTTT. This codes for CAISDSGRTDTQYF.